The present entry profiles one TCR beta chain with its context. Its antigen is not known. By 5'RACE template switching, TCR cDNA was produced, with a universal primer site and UMIs added in the process. Using its own MiXCR run on the 5' RACE reads, TCRdb lists one record per CDR3 protein. The data hold a few hundred thousand distinct CDR3 sequences, with roughly 3.5% observed a single time. This CDR3 spans 14 amino acids. Germline V gene sequence: CDR1 SGHAT, CDR2 FQNNGV. Trimming cost V 5 bases and J 4 bases, with 12 bases left between them. The sample is drawn from a study of T cells after yellow fever vaccination. Study results and limitations: Among primary-vaccination clones, most reappeared after the booster, at almost 98% for CD4 and about 90% for CD8.

Sample: PBMCs, taken on the day of the yellow fever booster vaccination. The receptor comes from a man aged 18 to 35 who received the YFV17D yellow fever vaccine. V is TRBV11-2 and J is TRBJ2-1; D might be TRBD1 or TRBD2, each matching 5 bases. The CDR3 protein is CASSERGLYNEQFF. The CDR3 DNA sequence: TGTGCCAGCAGCGAGAGGGGATTATACAATGAGCAGTTCTTC.